The entry below gives a single T cell receptor (beta chain) sequence along with its context. Its antigen is not yet known. Base qualities are not recorded, but no much larger clone differs from it by a single base. The germline V gene provides CDR1 WSHSY and CDR2 SAAADI. The CDR3, cysteine through phenylalanine, is 13 amino acids long. The kept DNA is CDR3 alone, 39 bases in frame from the first base. Trimming at the junction amounts to 6 bases on V and 1 base on J, and the germline ends lie 9 bases apart. The sample originates from a study of shared clonotypes between healthy human individuals (dated by TCRdb to between 2020 and 2021). As for the study more broadly: The cohort included three men and a couple of women between 18 and 49 years of age. Between about 0.8 and 9 billion PBMCs per donor were obtained by leukapheresis. For each donor, three plates each were used for CD4 naive and CD4 memory, two plates were used for CD8 naive, and one plate was used for CD8 memory. To increase sequencing depth and limit assay-specific biases, TCR repertoire library preparation and sequencing were carried out by different laboratories using diverse techniques. To estimate repertoire size and how much clonotype sharing occurs between individuals, the study deeply sequenced the blood TCR repertoires of five healthy adults.

Broader findings and caveats from the paper: When several donors were compared, the shared fraction of clonotypes was approximately 5% for naive CD4, 3% to 4% for naive CD8, more than 2% for memory CD4, and 0.4% for memory CD8. Rarefaction of sorted-subset datasets indicated incomplete sequencing despite the large sequencing depth. Only blood was sampled, and tissue TCR repertoires likely differ from those in blood. Based on pairwise subsampling, the degree of clonotype sharing among donors was expected to be affected by sequencing depth. Naive subsets generally had larger estimated clonotype richness than memory subsets did. The genetic and exposure-history diversity represented was limited by the small number of donors. Higher generation probabilities were observed for clonotypes shared by all four sorted-subset donors than for non-shared clonotypes.

Using the deep immunoSEQ assay, multiplex PCR amplified TCR CDR3 regions from genomic DNA. Genomic DNA extracted from each cell subset was distributed evenly over all wells of several immunoSEQ 96-well plates, and each plate served as one replicate. For sorted subsets, 150 to 250 ng of genomic DNA, equivalent to roughly 33,000 T cell genomes, went into each replicate PCR. Purified libraries were measured with a Qubit 3.0 fluorometer, size-checked on a Bioanalyzer 2100, and measured again with the KAPA Library Quantification kit. Every immunoSEQ 96-well plate was sequenced on a separate single-read 150-cycle Illumina NextSeq 550 flow cell. The original methods were these. Because the immunoSEQ output held only junctional sequences and lacked quality scores, the filtering could not match the filtering applied to full-length reads. Sequences were annotated with PyIR, a Python wrapper for IgBLAST v1.9, using IMGT germline references to assign V/J genes and CDR3. Any read was removed if the V/J assignment was weak (E-value above 1e-6), the CDR3 was missing, or the read contained stop codons, out-of-frame junctions, or ambiguous translated residues. V3J clonotypes were defined as sequences sharing an identical inferred V gene, J gene, and CDR3 amino acid sequence. Percentage overlap between repertoires was calculated by dividing the number of shared unique clonotypes by the size of the smaller repertoire. RTK rarefaction, the Chao1 estimator, and Recon v2.1 estimates of unobserved clonotypes were used to assess repertoire richness. Generation probabilities were computed with OLGA for all TCRbeta clonotypes obtained by the gDNA method from a handful of donors. The clones in this table, taken by TCRdb from immuneACCESS, are in-frame only. Not every clone is retained; where verified, under half of the shortfall comes from an unresolved V gene, and the cause of the rest is unknown. Clone size and V and J calls were adopted from that table, with D and trimming inferred from the DNA. The sample table shows approximately 810,000 clones, and nearly 95% are seen once. In total, the top ten clones hold approximately 25% of the sample.

CD8 naive samples consisted of CD45RO-negative cells that were positively selected for CCR7, yielding a CD45RA+CCR7+ population without TemRA cells. Donors were healthy HIV-negative adults with no recently reported acute infections or vaccinations. Every donor was a Caucasian adult residing in Nashville, Tennessee, USA. Blood was collected by leukapheresis, and PBMCs were isolated by Ficoll-Histopaque density gradient centrifugation and then cryopreserved in liquid nitrogen vapor phase. Purity and quantity of every magnetically sorted T cell population were checked by analytical flow cytometry. From each sorted fraction, genomic DNA was isolated and quantified by UV absorbance on a Nanodrop 2000c.

The sequenced sample was naive CD8+ T cells sorted from blood. The sample's cell subset or site label, decoded: CD45RA+CCR7+. This TCR derives from a man in his thirties or forties in good health. In this chain, TRBV10-2 is recombined with TRBJ1-1; too little of a D gene remains to name it. The nucleotide sequence is TGCGCCAGCAGGGAGACGAAGAACACTGAAGCTTTCTTT. This yields the protein CASRETKNTEAFF.